One T cell receptor beta chain is described in this entry. Its cognate antigen has yet to be identified. Per-base qualities were not stored, and no clone one base away is much larger. This specimen belongs to a study of naive and memory T cell subsets (dated by TCRdb to 2017 to 2019). Background on the whole study: The figure summarizing these samples reported 10 blood donors, 7 tuberculin skin test biopsies and 3 saline control biopsies. PCR2 was typically a SYBR Green qPCR stopped at a set threshold; low-input samples could instead use end-point PCR (around 6 cycles). Broader findings and caveats from the paper: The potential sensitivity of the RNA-based method to TCR transcript changes with T cell activation and differentiation was acknowledged.

Library construction relied on 5' RACE. Four rounds of PCR, run with the SP2 primer together with nested alpha and beta constant region primers, were used to amplify the ligated cDNA. For the blood and skin samples, TCR RNA was reverse transcribed with SuperScript IV using primers for the alpha and beta constant regions. An oligonucleotide carrying the Illumina SP2 primer and a UMI was ligated to the cDNA 3' end using T4 RNA ligase 1. The 12-nucleotide UMI was composed of two random hexamers separated by an eight-base spacer, which was included to prevent hairpin formation. TCR alpha and beta chain libraries were processed separately from the second PCR onward, with dual indexing for multiplexing. After pooling, the indexed libraries were analyzed by capillary electrophoresis and sequenced on either an Illumina MiSeq or NextSeq. To boost base diversity and improve cluster recognition, PhiX DNA at about 5-7.5% was spiked into the libraries. The authors' pipeline ran thus. Demultiplexor extracted UMIs from read 2, combined them with read 1 TCR sequence, and split reads by sample indices. Decombinator identified V and J genes and V-J junctions and gave each TCR a five-part identifier that included V and J deletions. Collapsinator relied on UMIs to correct both sequencing errors and PCR amplification heterogeneity, producing a UMI-based abundance for each TCR. Identifiers were converted to nucleotide sequence by CDR3Translator and translated to amino acids, and CDR3 regions were extracted on the basis of terminal motifs. After normalization to the amount of input RNA, error-corrected alpha and beta TCR counts from blood and skin were compared. TCRdb trimmed the raw reads at Q25, called clones with MiXCR and kept productive beta chains. Records with the same CDR3 protein are collapsed into one entry carrying the most frequent genes and DNA. For this entry, the V and J calls and clone size follow TCRdb and not the study's own pipeline. The sample records approximately 32,000 distinct CDR3 sequences, over 15% of which are singletons. In total, the top ten clones hold 2% to 3% of the sample.

The study described a robust, sensitive protocol for amplifying, sequencing and analyzing TCRs, using 3' ligation of a UMI-containing oligonucleotide to TCR cDNA. For whole blood analysis, over 2 ml of peripheral blood was collected from healthy adult volunteers into Tempus tubes, and RNA was extracted following the manufacturer's instructions. Total RNA was treated with RQ1 DNase, without cell sorting, prior to reverse transcription, with an input of roughly 1 to 1000 ng being targeted. Skin biopsy and whole blood libraries were made to test pipeline robustness in samples where T cells form a minority population. V sheds 2 bases and J sheds 1 base, leaving 8 bases between their ends. The CDR3 measures 14 amino acids from cysteine to phenylalanine. The only DNA kept is the CDR3, 42 bases in frame from the first base. From a lookup of the germline V gene, CDR1 and CDR2 are ENHRY and SYGVKD.

The rearrangement joined TRBV10-3 to TRBJ1-1, with the D gene not confidently named. The clonotype originates from a female donor in good health. The bases read TGTGCCATCAGTGAGAAGGAACAGAACACTGAAGCTTTCTTT. This is translated as CAISEKEQNTEAFF.